The 29 T cell receptor beta chains presented below share a single source sample, sequenced in a study of control samples from healthy donors and cancer patients. The repertoire was sequenced with immunoSEQ multiplex PCR; TCRdb's copy has only in-frame clones and lacks some. The sample has roughly 180,000 clones, 91% seen once; the top ten hold 2% to 2.5%. Sequenced sample: blood. These receptors were obtained from a woman between 35 and 50 years old in good health.

This rearrangement joins TRBV10-1 to TRBJ2-7, with D possibly matching TRBD1 (5 bases). Germline CDR1 and CDR2: WNHNN and SYGVQD (reference sequence). Trimming stripped 2 bases from V and 6 bases from J, with 11 bases between. This CDR3 is 13 amino acids long. CDR3 sequence (DNA): TGCGCCAGCAGTGAGGTCGGAAGGGGCGAGCAGTACTTC. Its protein is CASSEVGRGEQYF.

The chain is built from TRBV12-5 and TRBJ1-5, with a possible D match to TRBD1 (6 bases). The length of the CDR3 is 13 residues. V was clipped by 3 bases and J by 7 bases, with 10 bases between them. The V gene's germline CDR1 is LGHNT and CDR2 FRNRAP. The CDR3 nucleotides are TGTGCTAGTGGTTTAACAGGGTCCCAGCCCCAGCATTTT. It yields the protein CASGLTGSQPQHF.

This chain joins TRBV3-1 (or the pseudogene TRBV3-2) and TRBJ1-4, with D perhaps TRBD1 (5 bases). With 3 bases removed from V and 2 bases from J, the gap between germline ends came to 13 bases. From germline, CDR1 is LGHDT and CDR2 YNNKEL (reference sequence). This CDR3 is built from 16 residues. CDR3 in amino acids: CASSHGWGSTNEKLFF. CDR3 DNA: TGTGCCAGCAGCCATGGATGGGGGAGCACTAATGAAAAACTGTTTTTT.

This chain links TRBV6-1 with TRBJ1-2, with D perhaps matching TRBD1 (5 bases). Germline lookup yields CDR1 MNHNS and CDR2 SASEGT. CDR3 size: 14 residues. V lost 2 bases and J 6 bases, leaving 13 bases between the germline ends. CDR3 residues: CASSELGLVDGYTF. CDR3 DNA: TGTGCCAGCAGTGAACTGGGGCTGGTGGATGGCTACACCTTC.

The rearrangement links TRBV19 to TRBJ2-1; D unresolved. V lost 5 bases and J 7 bases, leaving 12 bases between the germline ends. This CDR3 contains 13 residues. CDR1 is LNHDA, CDR2 SQIVND, per germline (reference sequence). CDR3 amino acids: CASSPQSWNEQFF. The CDR3 DNA follows: TGTGCCAGTAGTCCCCAAAGTTGGAATGAGCAGTTCTTC. Together with reference TRBV19 and TRBJ2-1, the CDR3 gives the full variable domain: DGGITQSPKYLFRKEGQNVTLSCEQNLNHDAMYWYRQDPGQGLRLIYYSQIVNDFQKGDIAEGYSVSREKKESFPLTVTSAQKNPTAFYLCASSPQSWNEQFFGPGTRLTVL.

V usage is TRBV13 and J usage is TRBJ1-1; D gene uncertain. V lost 3 bases and J lost 1, with 12 bases in between. The CDR3 sequence is 15 residues long. The V gene's germline CDR1 is PRHDT and CDR2 FYEKMQ (reference sequence). The CDR3 reads CASSFSEGWNTEAFF. CDR3 coding DNA: TGTGCCAGCAGCTTTTCCGAGGGTTGGAACACTGAAGCTTTCTTT.

The chain is built from TRBV15 and TRBJ2-1; D remains unclear. V shed 5 bases and J shed 7 bases, with 21 bases lying between them. The CDR3 consists of 16 residues. Germline loops: CDR1 LNHNV, CDR2 YYDKDF (reference sequence). The CDR3 region has the DNA TGTGCCACCAGCTCCCTCGGCCCTAGTTACCGTAATGAGCAGTTCTTC. Translated: CATSSLGPSYRNEQFF.

In regard to this clone: Other DNA sequences in this specimen translate into the identical CDR3. The genes are TRBV18 and TRBJ1-1, with D possibly matching TRBD1 (5 bases). Germline loops: CDR1 KGHSH, CDR2 LQKENI. This CDR3 is built from 13 residues. V lost 3 bases, J lost 1 base, and 6 bases lay in between. CDR3 coding DNA: TGTGCCAGCTCACCCCAGGGGAACACTGAAGCTTTCTTT. Amino acid sequence: CASSPQGNTEAFF. Full variable domain (rest looked up from reference TRBV18 and TRBJ1-1): NAGVMQNPRHLVRRRGQEARLRCSPMKGHSHVYWYRQLPEEGLKFMVYLQKENIIDESGMPKERFSAEFPKEGPSILRIQQVVRGDSAAYFCASSPQGNTEAFFGQGTRLTVV.

The chain carries TRBV1 and TRBJ1-1; the table gives TRBD1 as D, unverified against the DNA. TRBV1 is given as a pseudogene. This CDR3 region has 13 residues. The CDR3 loop is CTSSQDQGAEAFF. In DNA form, the CDR3 reads TGCACCAGCAGCCAAGATCAAGGGGCTGAAGCTTTCTTT.

The chain combines TRBV6-5 with TRBJ1-1; 7 positions match TRBD1. With 4 bases clipped from V and 1 base from J, the junction kept 6 bases outside the gene matches. This CDR3 region has 15 residues. The V gene's germline CDR1 is MNHEY and CDR2 SVGAGI. Written as DNA, the CDR3 is TGTGCCAGCAGTTCGAAAACAGGGGAGAACACTGAAGCTTTCTTT. Translation: CASSSKTGENTEAFF.

The chain is built from TRBV14 and TRBJ1-5; D not certain. The CDR3 has 14 residues. Germline V gene lookup returns CDR1 SGHDN and CDR2 FVKESK. Between the trimmed V and J ends, which lost 1 base and 3 bases, there was a span of 7 bases. CDR3 nucleotides: TGTGCCAGCAGCCAAGGAGGGCCCAATCAGCCCCAGCATTTT. Protein: CASSQGGPNQPQHF.

V is TRBV6-5 and J is TRBJ1-2, with 8 bases matching TRBD1. This CDR3 contains 15 residues. The trim removed 0 bases at V and 4 bases at J, leaving 4 bases unmatched. CDR1 MNHEY and CDR2 SVGAGI come from the germline V gene. The CDR3 nucleotides read TGTGCCAGCAGTTACTCGACAGGGGAGGGCTATGGCTACACCTTC. Translated: CASSYSTGEGYGYTF.

J is TRBJ2-2 and V is TRBV5-1, with D uncertain. The V gene lost 2 bases and the J gene lost 4 bases, with 9 bases spanning the gap. Per germline, CDR1 SGHRS and CDR2 YFSETQ. The CDR3 length is 14 residues. The CDR3 sequence: CASSLLMPTGELFF. CDR3 DNA: TGCGCCAGCAGCTTACTAATGCCCACCGGGGAGCTGTTTTTT.

The chain carries TRBV4-1 and TRBJ2-7, with 8 positions matching TRBD2. From germline, CDR1 is MGHRA and CDR2 YSYEKL. The CDR3 contains 20 residues. Trimming cost V 0 bases and J 3 bases; bases outside gene matches: 19. The DNA for the CDR3 is TGCGCCAGCAGCCAAGATGGGGGACTAGATAGGGGAAGGGGCTACTACGAGCAGTACTTC. Its protein product is CASSQDGGLDRGRGYYEQYF.

Written as DNA, the CDR3 is TGTGCCAGCAGCGCCGGGACAGGACAGAGCTCTGGAAACACCATATATTTT. This encodes CASSAGTGQSSGNTIYF. V and J are TRBV7-8 and TRBJ1-3, with 8 positions matching TRBD1. CDR1 is SGHVS, CDR2 FQNEAQ, per germline. V shed 5 bases and J 0 bases; nucleotides not matched to a gene: 9. This CDR3 has 17 amino acids. The full variable domain, with the rest looked up from reference TRBV7-8 and TRBJ1-3, is GAGVSQSPRYKVAKRGQDVALRCDPISGHVSLFWYQQALGQGPEFLTYFQNEAQLDKSGLPSDRFFAERPEGSVSTLKIQRTQQEDSAVYLCASSAGTGQSSGNTIYFGEGSWLTVV.

V usage is TRBV6-6 and J usage is TRBJ2-5; the D gene is possibly TRBD1 (7 bases). V dropped 8 bases and J dropped 5 bases, with 15 bases sitting between them. Germline assignment: CDR1 MNHNY and CDR2 SVGAGI (reference sequence). CDR3 length: 13 residues. The CDR3 DNA reads TGTGCCAGCGGACCGACAGGGAGGGAGACCCAGTACTTC. This encodes CASGPTGRETQYF.

This chain connects TRBV7-8 to TRBJ2-7, with D unclear. Germline-derived CDR1 and CDR2 are SGHVS and FQNEAQ. The CDR3 consists of 13 residues. The ends were cut back, 8 bases at V and 2 bases at J, with 13 bases in the middle. The CDR3 sequence is CASVNRVTYEQYF. The CDR3 DNA sequence: TGTGCCAGCGTGAACCGGGTGACCTACGAGCAGTACTTC. Supplemented by reference TRBV7-8 and TRBJ2-7, the full variable domain reads GAGVSQSPRYKVAKRGQDVALRCDPISGHVSLFWYQQALGQGPEFLTYFQNEAQLDKSGLPSDRFFAERPEGSVSTLKIQRTQQEDSAVYLCASVNRVTYEQYFGPGTRLTVT.

The sample holds one count of this clone. V gene TRBV7-9 combines with J gene TRBJ1-2; 8 bases line up with TRBD1. CDR1 is SEHNR and CDR2 is FQNEAQ in the germline V gene (reference sequence). This CDR3 has 16 residues. The trim removed 5 bases at V and 8 bases at J, leaving 16 bases unmatched. CDR3 bases: TGTGCCAGCAGCCCACCACTACTACAGGGGGAAGGAGGCTACACCTTC. Protein: CASSPPLLQGEGGYTF.

V usage is TRBV12-3 or TRBV12-4 and J usage is TRBJ2-5; D unclear. Trimming took 5 bases from V and 3 from J, leaving 10 bases between them. The length of the CDR3 is 13 residues. CDR3 sequence reads: CASSANSKETQYF. As DNA, the CDR3 is TGTGCCAGCAGTGCGAACAGCAAAGAGACCCAGTACTTC.

The rearrangement links TRBV11-2 to TRBJ2-7; 11 positions match TRBD2. Germline CDR1 reads SGHAT; CDR2 reads FQNNGV. V lost 1 base, J lost 1 base, and 6 bases stayed unmatched. This CDR3 contains 17 residues. This CDR3 reads CASSLAGSGGGSYEQYF. The DNA for the CDR3 is TGTGCCAGCAGCTTAGCTGGTAGCGGGGGGGGATCCTACGAGCAGTACTTC. The whole variable domain, remainder taken from reference TRBV11-2 and TRBJ2-7, is EAGVAQSPRYKIIEKRQSVAFWCNPISGHATLYWYQQILGQGPKLLIQFQNNGVVDDSQLPKDRFSAERLKGVDSTLKIQPAKLEDSAVYLCASSLAGSGGGSYEQYFGPGTRLTVT.

The V call is TRBV30, the J call TRBJ2-5, with a possible D match to TRBD2 (5 bases). This CDR3 has 10 residues. V was clipped by 4 bases and J by 6 bases, with 6 bases between them. Germline V gene lookup returns CDR1 GTSNPN and CDR2 SVGIG (reference sequence). This CDR3 is CAWTSKTQYF. The CDR3 coding sequence is TGTGCCTGGACTAGCAAGACCCAGTACTTC.

In nucleotides, the CDR3 is TGTGCCAGCAGGGGGGACCACTATGGCTACACCTTC. Its translation: CASRGDHYGYTF. This chain links TRBV2 with TRBJ1-2; tentatively, D is TRBD1 (5 bases). Trimming took off 6 bases at V and 3 bases at J, with 8 bases between the two ends. The CDR3 consists of 12 residues. Germline V gene sequence: CDR1 SNHLY, CDR2 FYNNEI.

Note on this clone: The sample contains more than one DNA sequence encoding this CDR3. The chain combines TRBV6-1 with TRBJ1-2, with D perhaps matching TRBD1 (5 bases). Germline CDR1 MNHNS, CDR2 SASEGT. V gave up 3 bases and J gave up 4 bases, with 18 bases separating them. This CDR3 has 16 residues. The CDR3 DNA reads TGTGCCAGCAGTGAGCCCCCTGGTGGGGCGGGCTATGGCTACACCTTC. Its translation is CASSEPPGGAGYGYTF.

V gene TRBV4-1 combines with J gene TRBJ2-5; 10 bases map to TRBD2. The CDR3 totals 17 residues. With V trimmed by 2 bases and J by 5 bases, 11 bases remained unmatched. Germline loops: CDR1 MGHRA, CDR2 YSYEKL. The CDR3 nucleotides read TGCGCCAGCAGCCAAACAACATCTAGCGGGGGAATGGAGACCCAGTACTTC. Amino acid sequence: CASSQTTSSGGMETQYF.

The chain joins TRBV12-3 or TRBV12-4 to TRBJ2-7; 9 nucleotides match TRBD1. Trimming at V came to 5 bases and at J to 5 bases, leaving 4 bases not matched to a gene. The CDR3 covers 13 residues. The CDR3 DNA follows: TGTGCCAGCAGTATACAGGGGGCCCACGAGCAGTACTTC. As protein: CASSIQGAHEQYF.

V is TRBV6-5 and J is TRBJ1-2; 7 nucleotides line up with TRBD1. The CDR3 has 14 residues. Germline assignment: CDR1 MNHEY and CDR2 SVGAGI. Trimming at V came to 5 bases and at J to 1 base, leaving 4 bases not matched to a gene. CDR3 amino acids: CASSQTGINYGYTF. The CDR3 DNA reads TGTGCCAGCAGTCAGACAGGGATTAACTATGGCTACACCTTC.

V and J are TRBV2 and TRBJ1-4; perhaps TRBD1 as D (5 bases). CDR1 and CDR2 (germline): SNHLY, FYNNEI. V gave up 10 bases and J gave up 12 bases, with 18 bases separating them. The CDR3 loop spans 12 amino acids. This CDR3 reads CAMKGGGQELFF. The CDR3 nucleotides are TGTGCCATGAAAGGTGGGGGTCAGGAACTGTTTTTT.

The V call is TRBV27, the J call TRBJ1-2; the D gene is possibly TRBD1 (5 bases). The V end was cut by 6 bases, the J end by 3 bases, with 11 bases between. This CDR3 is built from 13 residues. The germline gives CDR1 MNHEY, CDR2 SMNVEV (reference sequence). The CDR3 nucleotides are TGTGCCAGCAGGCCAGGGTGGGACTATGGCTACACCTTC. This encodes CASRPGWDYGYTF.

The chain joins TRBV27 to TRBJ2-2, with 7 bases lining up with TRBD2. CDR1 MNHEY and CDR2 SMNVEV come from the germline V gene (reference sequence). CDR3 length equals 17 residues. Losses at the gene ends were 4 bases for V and 0 bases for J; bases not matched to a gene: 8. The CDR3 DNA is TGTGCCAGCAGTTCGCCGTGGGGGGGTGCGAACACCGGGGAGCTGTTTTTT. Amino acid sequence: CASSSPWGGANTGELFF.